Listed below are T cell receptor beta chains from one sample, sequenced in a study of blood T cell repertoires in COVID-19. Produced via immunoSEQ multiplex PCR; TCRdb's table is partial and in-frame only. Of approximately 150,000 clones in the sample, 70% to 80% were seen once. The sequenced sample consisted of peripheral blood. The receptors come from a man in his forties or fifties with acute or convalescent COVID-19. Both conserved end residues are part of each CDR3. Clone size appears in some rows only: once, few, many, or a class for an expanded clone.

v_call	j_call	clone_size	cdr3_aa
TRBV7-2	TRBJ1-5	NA	CASSPGGRSNQPQHF
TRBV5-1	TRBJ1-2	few	CASSQGDNNYGYTF
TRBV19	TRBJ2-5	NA	CASRGATDQETQYF
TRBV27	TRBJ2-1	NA	CASSLGLAGVSYEQFF
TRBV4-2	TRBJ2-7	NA	CASSQGGGLINSAEQYF
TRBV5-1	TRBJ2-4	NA	CASSSTTGGPKNIQYF
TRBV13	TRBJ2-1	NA	CASSLEAGGENEQFF
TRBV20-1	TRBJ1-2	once	CSASETVNYGYTF
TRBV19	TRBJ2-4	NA	CASSYLRNIQYF
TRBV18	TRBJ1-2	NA	CASSPLDTGSVPGGYGYTF
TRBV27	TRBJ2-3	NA	CASSSRLDLSGTDTQYF
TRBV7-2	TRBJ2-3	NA	CASSQRTAAGDTQYF
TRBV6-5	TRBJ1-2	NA	CASSYSGGSGYTF
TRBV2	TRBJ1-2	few	CASSSEGTGDYGYTF
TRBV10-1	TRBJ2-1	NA	CASSVSGGLTHEQFF
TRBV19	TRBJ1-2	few	CASQSGVERGYTF
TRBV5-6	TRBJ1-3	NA	CASSLGRASSGNTIYF
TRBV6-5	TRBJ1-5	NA	CASSYQDRGNQPQHF
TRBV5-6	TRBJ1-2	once	CASSLFGDWDGYTF
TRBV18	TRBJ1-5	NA	CASSLQGAEPQHF
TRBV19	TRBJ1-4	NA	CASKKRGNEKLFF
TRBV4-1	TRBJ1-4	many	CASSPPLDSPYEKLFF
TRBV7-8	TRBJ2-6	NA	CASSLRDSSSGANVLTF
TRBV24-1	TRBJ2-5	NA	CATSDLGLSGGVETQYF
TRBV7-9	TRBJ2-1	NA	CASSPRPSGAYNEQFF
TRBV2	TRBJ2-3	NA	CAARRGGSGTDTQYF
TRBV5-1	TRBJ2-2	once	CASSLTGVVGAGELFF
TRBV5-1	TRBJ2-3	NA	CASSLFGTDTQYF
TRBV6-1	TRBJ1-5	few	CASSAWGNGVRNQPQHF
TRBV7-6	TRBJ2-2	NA	CASSLNPSGGTGELFF
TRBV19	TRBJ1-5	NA	CASSITGAQNQPQHF
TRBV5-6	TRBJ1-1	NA	CASSPEKQGNTEAFF
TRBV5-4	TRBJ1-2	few	CASSLNEGQTYGYTF